A single sample is the source of the 8 T cell receptor beta chains below, sequenced in a study of cytomegalovirus exposure and HLA in healthy donors. Primers for the PCR totalled 60 Vbeta and 13 Jbeta. The assay was immunoSEQ multiplex PCR, and TCRdb's table has in-frame clones only and misses some. The data show roughly 250,000 clones, with 75% to 90% seen just once and 0.3% to 0.35% held by the top ten. The sequenced sample consisted of PBMCs. Every receptor here comes from a girl between 2 and 10 years old in good health and CMV-seronegative.

CDR3: CASSIGDTQYF. The CDR3 bases are TGTGCCAGCAGTATCGGAGATACGCAGTATTTT. The chain links TRBV27 to TRBJ2-3; D not resolved. This CDR3 is built from 11 residues. The V gene lost 5 bases and the J gene lost 5 bases, with 5 bases spanning the gap. The germline gives CDR1 MNHEY, CDR2 SMNVEV (reference sequence).

The rearrangement uses TRBV30 and TRBJ2-1; 11 bases line up with TRBD1. V shed 4 bases and J 4 bases; nucleotides not matched to a gene: 6. This CDR3 is 15 amino acids long. The germline V gene encodes CDR1 GTSNPN and CDR2 SVGIG (reference sequence). This CDR3 reads CAWIRDRGIYNEQFF. For the CDR3, the DNA is TGTGCCTGGATTCGGGACAGGGGGATTTACAATGAGCAGTTCTTC.

The chain uses TRBV2 and TRBJ2-3, with TRBD2 matching 8 bases. Germline trimming cut 7 bases from V and 0 bases from J; bases unmatched to any gene: 9. The length of the CDR3 is 16 residues. Germline lookup yields CDR1 SNHLY and CDR2 FYNNEI. CDR3: CASTSPAGGSTDTQYF. The CDR3 coding sequence is TGTGCCAGCACTAGTCCGGCGGGGGGTAGCACAGATACGCAGTATTTT.

This chain uses TRBV10-2 with TRBJ2-7; no firm D call. V was trimmed by 4 bases and J by 3 bases, leaving 22 bases between them. The CDR3 is made up of 17 amino acids. Germline V lookup: CDR1 WSHSY, CDR2 SAAADI. This CDR3 is CASSGPGVYAPHYEQYF. DNA of the CDR3: TGCGCCAGCAGTGGCCCAGGCGTTTACGCCCCTCACTACGAGCAGTACTTC.

The V call is TRBV9, the J call TRBJ1-6, with TRBD1 as a possible D gene (5 bases). V was shortened by 4 bases and J by 6 bases, with 11 bases between the two germline ends. Germline CDR1 and CDR2: SGDLS and YYNGEE. The CDR3 is 14 residues long. In DNA, the CDR3 is TGTGCCAGCAGCCCCCAGGGTTTTAATTCACCCCTCCACTTT. Amino acid sequence: CASSPQGFNSPLHF.

The J gene is TRBJ1-6, the V gene TRBV28; D is perhaps TRBD1 (6 bases). The germline V gene encodes CDR1 MDHEN and CDR2 SYDVKM. The CDR3 has 13 residues. The V end lost 6 bases, the J end lost 14 bases, and 17 bases lay between the germline ends. CDR3 sequence: CASRQTGKLTLHF. Here the CDR3 DNA reads TGTGCCAGCAGACAAACAGGGAAATTGACCCTCCACTTT.

The chain links TRBV28 to TRBJ1-6; no clear D. This CDR3 has 17 residues. The germline gives CDR1 MDHEN, CDR2 SYDVKM. Trimming cost V 7 bases and J 6 bases, with 22 bases left between them. CDR3 nucleotide sequence: TGTGCCAGCACCTTACCTCCGACTGGCGGTACTAATTCACCCCTCCACTTT. Amino acid sequence: CASTLPPTGGTNSPLHF.

This chain links TRBV5-1 with TRBJ2-3, with 7 bases fitting TRBD2. CDR3 length equals 16 residues. V trimming: 4 bases; J trimming: 2 bases; junction bases outside the gene matches: 10. In germline, CDR1 is SGHRS, CDR2 YFSETQ. CDR3: CASSLRTGGYTDTQYF. The CDR3 DNA is TGCGCCAGCAGCCTGAGGACGGGAGGTTACACAGATACGCAGTATTTT.